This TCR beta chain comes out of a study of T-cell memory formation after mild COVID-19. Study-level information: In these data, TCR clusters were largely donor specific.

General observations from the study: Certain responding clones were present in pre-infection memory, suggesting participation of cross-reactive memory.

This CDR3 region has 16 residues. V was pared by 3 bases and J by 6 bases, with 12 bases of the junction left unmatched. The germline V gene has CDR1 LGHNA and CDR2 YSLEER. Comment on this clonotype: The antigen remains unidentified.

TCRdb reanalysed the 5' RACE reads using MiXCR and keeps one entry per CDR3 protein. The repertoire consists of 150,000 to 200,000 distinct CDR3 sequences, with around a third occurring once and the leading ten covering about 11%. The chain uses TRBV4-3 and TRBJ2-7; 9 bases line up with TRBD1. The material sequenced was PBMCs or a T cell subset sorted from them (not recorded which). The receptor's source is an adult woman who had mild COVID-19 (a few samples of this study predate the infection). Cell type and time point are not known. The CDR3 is CASSQGPGTGIGEQYF. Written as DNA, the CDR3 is TGCGCCAGCAGCCAGGGACCCGGGACAGGGATTGGCGAGCAGTACTTC.